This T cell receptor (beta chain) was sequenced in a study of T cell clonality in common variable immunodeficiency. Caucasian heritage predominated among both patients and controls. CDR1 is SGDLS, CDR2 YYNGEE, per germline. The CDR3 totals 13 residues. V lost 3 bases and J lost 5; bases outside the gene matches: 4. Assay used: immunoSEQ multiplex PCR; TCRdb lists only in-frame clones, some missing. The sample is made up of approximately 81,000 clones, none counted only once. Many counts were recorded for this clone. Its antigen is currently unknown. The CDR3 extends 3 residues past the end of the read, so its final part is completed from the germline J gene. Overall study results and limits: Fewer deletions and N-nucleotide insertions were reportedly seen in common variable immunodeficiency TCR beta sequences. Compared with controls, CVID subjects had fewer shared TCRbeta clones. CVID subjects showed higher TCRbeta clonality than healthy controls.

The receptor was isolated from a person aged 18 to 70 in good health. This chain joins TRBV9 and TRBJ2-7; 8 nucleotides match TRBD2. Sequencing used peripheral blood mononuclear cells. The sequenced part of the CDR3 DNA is TGTGCCAGCAGCGCCAAAGCGGGAGACGAG. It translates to CASSAKAGDE. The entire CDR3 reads CASSAKAGDEQYF.